This passage covers 26 T cell receptor beta chains from one sample sequenced in a study of cytomegalovirus exposure and HLA in healthy donors (dated by TCRdb to the late 2010s). Library preparation used the immunoSEQ multiplex PCR assay. The multiplex PCR relied on a mix of 60 forward primers for TCR Vbeta segments and 13 reverse primers for TCR Jbeta segments. TCRdb took this table from immuneACCESS and kept in-frame rearrangements with V and J called. Such tables lack part of the clones; where checked against another copy, unresolved V genes explain under half of the gap, and the rest is unexplained. The sample's clone listing holds some 72,000 clones. About 4.2% of the sample is held by the ten biggest clonotypes. The sample was PBMCs. Source of these receptors: a man under 40 in good health and CMV-seronegative.

This sequence joins TRBV20-1 and TRBJ1-5, with D tentatively TRBD1 (5 bases). V was cut by 4 bases and J by 9 bases, with 10 bases left in between. The CDR3 runs to 11 residues. CDR1 and CDR2 (germline): DFQATT, SNEGSKA (reference sequence). CDR3 in amino acids: CSANQGGPQHF. In DNA form, the CDR3 reads TGCAGTGCTAACCAGGGAGGGCCCCAGCATTTT.

This chain links TRBV18 with TRBJ2-7, with D tentatively TRBD2 (5 bases). The CDR3 sequence is 14 residues long. The germline gives CDR1 KGHSH, CDR2 LQKENI. Trimming took 6 bases from V and 0 from J, leaving 12 bases between them. DNA of the CDR3: TGTGCCAGCTCCCAGAGGGCAGTCTCCTACGAGCAGTACTTC. It is translated as CASSQRAVSYEQYF.

The genes are TRBV12-5 and TRBJ1-5; 8 nucleotides match TRBD1. The CDR3 totals 19 residues. The V and J ends lost 0 bases and 8 bases, in that order; junction bases with no gene match: 18. Per germline, CDR1 LGHNT and CDR2 FRNRAP. The chain's CDR3 is CASGLVLFGRGRDLEPQHF. The CDR3 DNA reads as TGTGCTAGTGGTTTGGTTTTATTCGGCAGGGGGCGGGATCTGGAGCCCCAGCATTTT. Complete variable domain (other parts from reference TRBV12-5 and TRBJ1-5): DARVTQTPRHKVTEMGQEVTMRCQPILGHNTVFWYRQTMMQGLELLAYFRNRAPLDDSGMPKDRFSAEMPDATLATLKIQPSEPRDSAVYFCASGLVLFGRGRDLEPQHFGDGTRLSIL.

This chain joins TRBV6-5 and TRBJ1-2; the match to TRBD1 covers 9 bases. The CDR3 length is 15 residues. J gave up 2 bases and V 0 bases, and 1 base lay outside the gene matches. Germline values: CDR1 MNHEY, CDR2 SVGAGI. The CDR3 sequence: CASSYSGTGNYGYTF. CDR3 bases: TGTGCCAGCAGTTACTCCGGGACAGGGAACTATGGCTACACCTTC.

The V and J genes are TRBV7-9 and TRBJ2-7; D may be TRBD2 (7 bases). Trimming left V 9 bases short and J 6 bases short, with 21 bases between. CDR1 SEHNR and CDR2 FQNEAQ come from the germline V gene (reference sequence). CDR3 length equals 14 residues. CDR3 protein: CASSLAGAQGEQYF. The DNA of the CDR3 is TGTGCCAGTAGCCTGGCGGGGGCGCAGGGCGAGCAGTACTTC.

The chain combines TRBV6-1 with TRBJ1-2; D is undetermined. Trimming cost V 0 bases and J 9 bases, with 17 bases left between them. Germline V CDR1 and CDR2: MNHNS, SASEGT. This CDR3 comprises 15 residues. The CDR3 is CASSEAKKGDDRYTF. The CDR3 nucleotides are TGTGCCAGCAGTGAAGCTAAAAAGGGAGACGACCGCTACACCTTC.

J is TRBJ2-7 and V is TRBV5-1, with 10 bases fitting TRBD1. This CDR3 contains 14 residues. V trimming: 4 bases; J trimming: 2 bases; junction bases outside the gene matches: 3. Germline V lookup: CDR1 SGHRS, CDR2 YFSETQ. The CDR3: CASSGQGDPYEQYF. Here the CDR3 DNA reads TGCGCCAGCAGCGGACAGGGGGACCCCTACGAGCAGTACTTC.

This rearrangement joins TRBV6-6 to TRBJ1-6; no clear D gene. The CDR3 sequence is 13 residues long. Looked up from germline, CDR1 is MNHNY and CDR2 is SVGAGI (reference sequence). The germline V and J ends were trimmed by 7 bases and 10 bases, with 14 bases remaining between them. The CDR3: CASTWGGMSPLHF. Written as DNA, the CDR3 is TGTGCCAGCACCTGGGGAGGGATGTCACCCCTCCACTTT.

This chain's CDR3 is CASSSWTGAGYTIYF. The CDR3 DNA follows: TGTGCCAGCAGTTCTTGGACAGGGGCCGGGTATACCATATATTTT. The V gene is TRBV28, the J gene TRBJ1-3, with 9 bases identical to TRBD1. The germline V gene encodes CDR1 MDHEN and CDR2 SYDVKM. The V segment lost 4 bases and the J segment 10 bases; nucleotides outside the gene matches: 11. The CDR3 has 15 amino acids.

The V gene is TRBV6-1, the J gene TRBJ1-1, with D maybe TRBD1 (6 bases). Germline-derived CDR1 and CDR2 are MNHNS and SASEGT. The CDR3 length is 14 residues. The V and J ends lost 7 bases and 8 bases respectively, with 20 bases between them. The CDR3, as DNA: TGTGCCAGCACTGCGGTCCAGGGGTTGCTGGAAGCTTTCTTT. Encoded protein: CASTAVQGLLEAFF.

The J gene is TRBJ2-7, the V gene TRBV6-5; D is undetermined. Germline CDR1 MNHEY, CDR2 SVGAGI. There are 15 residues in the CDR3. Trimming shortened V by 0 bases and J by 2 bases, and 11 bases separated the two germline ends. The CDR3 loop reads CASSYSLRRAYEQYF. In DNA, the CDR3 is TGTGCCAGCAGTTACTCGTTGCGGCGAGCCTACGAGCAGTACTTC.

This chain uses TRBV4-3 with TRBJ1-4; TRBD1 agrees at 9 bases. The V gene end was trimmed by 5 bases and the J gene end by 7 bases; junction bases not matched to a gene: 11. This CDR3 contains 16 residues. Germline CDR1 LGHNA, CDR2 YSLEER. CDR3 nucleotides: TGCGCCAGCAGCTCGGGAATCGGGACAGGGTCTGAAAAACTGTTTTTT. Encoded protein: CASSSGIGTGSEKLFF.

V gene TRBV4-3 combines with J gene TRBJ2-2, with 12 bases lining up with TRBD2. Trimming at V came to 3 bases and at J to 3 bases, leaving 11 bases not matched to a gene. Germline V gene sequence: CDR1 LGHNA, CDR2 YSLEER. The CDR3 has 19 amino acids. DNA of the CDR3: TGCGCCAGCAGCCACCTTGGAGGACTAGCGGGATTGTACACCGGGGAGCTGTTTTTT. Amino acid sequence: CASSHLGGLAGLYTGELFF.

This chain joins TRBV7-8 and TRBJ2-1; 9 bases are a match to TRBD1. This CDR3 spans 15 amino acids. Germline loops: CDR1 SGHVS, CDR2 FQNEAQ. The V and J ends lost 5 bases and 6 bases, in that order; junction bases with no gene match: 8. In DNA form, the CDR3 reads TGTGCCAGCAGCCCAGGACAGGGGTTGGGCAATGAGCAGTTCTTC. Its translation is CASSPGQGLGNEQFF. Combining the CDR3 with reference TRBV7-8 and TRBJ2-1 gives the whole variable domain GAGVSQSPRYKVAKRGQDVALRCDPISGHVSLFWYQQALGQGPEFLTYFQNEAQLDKSGLPSDRFFAERPEGSVSTLKIQRTQQEDSAVYLCASSPGQGLGNEQFFGPGTRLTVL.

The chain uses TRBV4-1 and TRBJ2-1; D perhaps matches TRBD1 (7 bases). The CDR3 is 13 amino acids. V shed 6 bases and J shed 7 bases, with 13 bases lying between them. Looked up from germline, CDR1 is MGHRA and CDR2 is YSYEKL. The CDR3 DNA reads TGCGCCAGCAGGCTGACAGGGAGGAATGAGCAGTTCTTC. This translates into CASRLTGRNEQFF.

CDR3 protein: CASSLGQERNEQFF. The CDR3, as DNA: TGCGCCAGCAGCTTGGGGCAGGAAAGAAATGAGCAGTTCTTC. This sequence joins TRBV5-1 and TRBJ2-1; D ambiguous. From germline, CDR1 is SGHRS and CDR2 YFSETQ. The CDR3 has 14 amino acids. V dropped 0 bases and J dropped 7 bases, with 11 bases sitting between them. The full variable domain, in which reference TRBV5-1 and TRBJ2-1 provide the parts outside the CDR3, is KAGVTQTPRYLIKTRGQQVTLSCSPISGHRSVSWYQQTPGQGLQFLFEYFSETQRNKGNFPGRFSGRQFSNSRSEMNVSTLELGDSALYLCASSLGQERNEQFFGPGTRLTVL.

The chain has TRBV5-1 and TRBJ2-3, with 7 bases matching TRBD2. The CDR3 covers 15 residues. Losses at the gene ends were 0 bases for V and 6 bases for J; bases not matched to a gene: 7. CDR1 and CDR2 from the germline V gene are SGHRS and YFSETQ. The CDR3 DNA sequence: TGCGCCAGCAGCTTGGTCCTAGCGGATAGCGATACGCAGTATTTT. This sequence encodes CASSLVLADSDTQYF.

The chain recombines TRBV5-6 with TRBJ1-1; 9 bases match TRBD1. The CDR3 is made up of 13 amino acids. Trimming removed 5 bases from V and 5 bases from J; junction bases left unmatched: 4. Germline CDR1 and CDR2: SGHDT and YYEEEE. This chain's CDR3 is CASRGTGRTEAFF. DNA of the CDR3: TGTGCCAGCAGAGGGACAGGGAGGACTGAAGCTTTCTTT.

The chain uses TRBV5-1 and TRBJ1-1; 7 positions agree with TRBD1. V dropped 5 bases and J dropped 2; count of bases not matched to a gene: 12. Looked up from germline, CDR1 is SGHRS and CDR2 is YFSETQ. The CDR3 runs to 16 residues. The CDR3 DNA sequence: TGCGCCAGCAGTCCCTCGGTAGGGACAGCTAACACTGAAGCTTTCTTT. Protein sequence: CASSPSVGTANTEAFF.

The chain is built from TRBV13 and TRBJ2-3, with TRBD2 matching over 9 bases. V lost 3 bases to trimming and J lost 3 bases; unmatched junction nucleotides: 13. The CDR3 runs 18 residues. Germline V gene lookup returns CDR1 PRHDT and CDR2 FYEKMQ (reference sequence). CDR3 in amino acids: CASSFEGLAQGVTDTQYF. The CDR3 DNA follows: TGTGCCAGCAGCTTTGAGGGACTAGCCCAAGGTGTAACAGATACGCAGTATTTT.

This chain links TRBV4-2 with TRBJ2-2; TRBD1 matches 7 bases. This CDR3 region has 15 residues. Trimming at V came to 5 bases and at J to 4 bases, leaving 7 bases not matched to a gene. The germline V gene encodes CDR1 LGHNA and CDR2 YNFKEQ. The CDR3 sequence: CASSTRQGPTGELFF. CDR3 coding DNA: TGTGCCAGCAGCACCCGACAGGGTCCCACCGGGGAGCTGTTTTTT.

CDR3 nucleotide sequence: TGTGCCAGCAGACAACCGGGACTAGCGGCCTACGAGCAGTACTTC. Amino acids: CASRQPGLAAYEQYF. The chain uses TRBV28 and TRBJ2-7; 11 bases match TRBD2. Germline CDR1 reads MDHEN; CDR2 reads SYDVKM. The CDR3 extends over 15 amino acids. V lost 6 bases and J lost 2; bases outside the gene matches: 6.

The gene calls are TRBV19 and TRBJ1-1, with D maybe TRBD1 (6 bases). Germline values: CDR1 LNHDA, CDR2 SQIVND (reference sequence). The CDR3 is made up of 14 amino acids. Trimming took 6 bases from V and 1 from J, leaving 12 bases between them. The CDR3: CASSHGTRNTEAFF. CDR3 nucleotides: TGTGCCAGTAGCCACGGGACACGGAACACTGAAGCTTTCTTT.

This chain's CDR3 is CASSPRVERGEEETQYF. DNA of the CDR3: TGTGCCAGCAGCCCCCGGGTGGAGCGGGGGGAAGAAGAGACCCAGTACTTC. The chain employs TRBV9 and TRBJ2-5, with TRBD2 matching over 9 bases. The CDR3 contains 17 residues. Germline V gene data show CDR1 as SGDLS and CDR2 as YYNGEE. With 4 bases clipped from V and 3 bases from J, the junction kept 13 bases outside the gene matches.

This sequence joins TRBV4-2 and TRBJ2-3; 7 bases are a match to TRBD2. Germline-derived CDR1 and CDR2 are LGHNA and YNFKEQ. V shed 4 bases and J 4 bases; nucleotides not matched to a gene: 8. The CDR3 runs 15 residues. The CDR3 DNA follows: TGTGCCAGCAGCCTAACGAGCGGGGAGTCAGATACGCAGTATTTT. Translation: CASSLTSGESDTQYF.

The V gene is TRBV5-4, the J gene TRBJ1-4, with TRBD1 matching 7 bases. V shed 4 bases, J shed 7 bases, and the junction held 7 bases outside the gene matches. Germline V lookup: CDR1 SGHNT, CDR2 YYREEE (reference sequence). This CDR3 spans 14 amino acids. CDR3 sequence (DNA): TGTGCCAGCAGCCCACGACAGGGAGGTGAAAAACTGTTTTTT. Protein sequence: CASSPRQGGEKLFF.